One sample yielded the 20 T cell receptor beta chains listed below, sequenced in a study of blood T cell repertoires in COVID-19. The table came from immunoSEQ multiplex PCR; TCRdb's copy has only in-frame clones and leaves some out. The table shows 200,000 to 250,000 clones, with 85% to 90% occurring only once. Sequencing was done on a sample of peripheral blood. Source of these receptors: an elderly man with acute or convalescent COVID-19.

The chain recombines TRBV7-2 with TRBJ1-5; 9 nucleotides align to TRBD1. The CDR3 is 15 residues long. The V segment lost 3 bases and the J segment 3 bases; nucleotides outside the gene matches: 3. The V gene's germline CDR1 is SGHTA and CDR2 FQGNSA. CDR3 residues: CASSLGQGDNQPQHF. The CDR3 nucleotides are TGTGCCAGCAGCTTGGGACAGGGAGACAATCAGCCCCAGCATTTT.

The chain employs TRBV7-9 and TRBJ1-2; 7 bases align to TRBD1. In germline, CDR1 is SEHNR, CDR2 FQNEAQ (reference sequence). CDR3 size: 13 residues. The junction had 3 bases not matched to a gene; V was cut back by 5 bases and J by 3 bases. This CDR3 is CASSRDSHYGYTF. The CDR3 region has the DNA TGTGCCAGCAGCCGGGACAGCCACTATGGCTACACCTTC.

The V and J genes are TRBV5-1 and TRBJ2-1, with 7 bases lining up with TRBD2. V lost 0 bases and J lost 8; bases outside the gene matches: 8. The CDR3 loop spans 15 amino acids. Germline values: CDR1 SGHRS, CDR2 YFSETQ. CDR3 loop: CASSLGLADFDEQFF. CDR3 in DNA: TGCGCCAGCAGCTTGGGGCTAGCGGATTTCGATGAGCAGTTCTTC.

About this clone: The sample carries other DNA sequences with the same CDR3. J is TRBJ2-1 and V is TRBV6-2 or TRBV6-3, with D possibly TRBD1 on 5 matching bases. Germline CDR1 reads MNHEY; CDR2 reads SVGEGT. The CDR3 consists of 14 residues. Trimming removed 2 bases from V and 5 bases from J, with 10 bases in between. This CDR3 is CASSYLGRDNEQFF. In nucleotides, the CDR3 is TGTGCCAGCAGTTACCTGGGCAGGGACAATGAGCAGTTCTTC.

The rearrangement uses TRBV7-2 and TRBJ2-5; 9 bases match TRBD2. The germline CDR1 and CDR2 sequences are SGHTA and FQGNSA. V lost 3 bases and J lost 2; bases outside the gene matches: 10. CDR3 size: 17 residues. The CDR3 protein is CASSFRVGLAGQETQYF. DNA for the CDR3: TGTGCCAGCAGCTTTAGGGTGGGTCTAGCGGGACAAGAGACCCAGTACTTC. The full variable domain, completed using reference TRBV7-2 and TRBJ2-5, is GAGVSQSPSNKVTEKGKDVELRCDPISGHTALYWYRQSLGQGLEFLIYFQGNSAPDKSGLPSDRFSAERTGGSVSTLTIQRTQQEDSAVYLCASSFRVGLAGQETQYFGPGTRLLVL.

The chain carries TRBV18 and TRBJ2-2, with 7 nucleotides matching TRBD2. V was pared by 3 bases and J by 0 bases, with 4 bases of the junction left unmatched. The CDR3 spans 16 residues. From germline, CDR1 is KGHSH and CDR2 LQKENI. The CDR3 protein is CASSPIAGSNTGELFF. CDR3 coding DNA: TGTGCCAGCTCACCTATAGCGGGCTCGAACACCGGGGAGCTGTTTTTT.

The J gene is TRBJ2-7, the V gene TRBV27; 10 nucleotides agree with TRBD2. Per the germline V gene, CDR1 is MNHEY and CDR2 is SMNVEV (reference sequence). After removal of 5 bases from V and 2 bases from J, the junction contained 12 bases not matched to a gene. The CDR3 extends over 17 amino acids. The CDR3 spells CASSAGWLAGAAYEQYF. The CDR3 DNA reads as TGTGCCAGCAGTGCCGGCTGGCTAGCGGGAGCCGCCTACGAGCAGTACTTC.

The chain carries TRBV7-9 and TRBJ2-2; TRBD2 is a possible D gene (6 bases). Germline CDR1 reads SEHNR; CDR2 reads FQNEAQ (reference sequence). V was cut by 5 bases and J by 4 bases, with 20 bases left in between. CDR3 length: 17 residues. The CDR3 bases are TGTGCCAGCAGCCTCATCGCGGGGCTCTGGGCCACCGGGGAGCTGTTTTTT. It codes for CASSLIAGLWATGELFF.

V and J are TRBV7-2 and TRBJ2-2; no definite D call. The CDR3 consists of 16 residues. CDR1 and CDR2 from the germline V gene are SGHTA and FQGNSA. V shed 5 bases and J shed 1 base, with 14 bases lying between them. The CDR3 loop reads CASSPQHPWNTGELFF. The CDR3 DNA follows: TGTGCCAGCAGCCCCCAACACCCTTGGAACACCGGGGAGCTGTTTTTT.

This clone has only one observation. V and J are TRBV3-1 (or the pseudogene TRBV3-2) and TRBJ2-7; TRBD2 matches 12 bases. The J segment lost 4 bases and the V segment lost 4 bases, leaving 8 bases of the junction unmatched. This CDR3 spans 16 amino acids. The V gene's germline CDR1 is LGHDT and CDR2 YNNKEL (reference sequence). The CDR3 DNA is TGTGCCAGCAGCCGCCCTAGCGGGAGGGCCAAATACGAGCAGTACGTC. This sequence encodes CASSRPSGRAKYEQYV.

The CDR3 nucleotides are TGTGCCACCAGTGATCCCTCTTCGAGCGGGAGTTACAATGAGCAGTTCTTC. It translates to CATSDPSSSGSYNEQFF. J is TRBJ2-1 and V is TRBV24-1; 8 bases align to TRBD2. CDR1 KGHDR and CDR2 SFDVKD come from the germline V gene. This CDR3 has 17 residues. Trimming at V came to 3 bases and at J to 4 bases, leaving 10 bases not matched to a gene.

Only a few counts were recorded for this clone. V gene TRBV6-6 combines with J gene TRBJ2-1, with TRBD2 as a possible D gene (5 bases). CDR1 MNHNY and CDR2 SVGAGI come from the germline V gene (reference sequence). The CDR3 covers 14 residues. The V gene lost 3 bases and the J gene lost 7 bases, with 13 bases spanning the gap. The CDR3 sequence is CASSYPEVGNEQFF. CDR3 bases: TGTGCCAGCAGTTATCCGGAGGTTGGGAATGAGCAGTTCTTC.

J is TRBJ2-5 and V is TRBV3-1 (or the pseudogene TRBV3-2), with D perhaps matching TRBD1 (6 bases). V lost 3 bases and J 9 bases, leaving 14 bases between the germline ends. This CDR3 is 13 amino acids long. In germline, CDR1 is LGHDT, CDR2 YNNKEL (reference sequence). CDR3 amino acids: CASSQGAKGAQYF. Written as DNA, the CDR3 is TGTGCCAGCAGCCAGGGGGCTAAAGGGGCCCAGTACTTC.

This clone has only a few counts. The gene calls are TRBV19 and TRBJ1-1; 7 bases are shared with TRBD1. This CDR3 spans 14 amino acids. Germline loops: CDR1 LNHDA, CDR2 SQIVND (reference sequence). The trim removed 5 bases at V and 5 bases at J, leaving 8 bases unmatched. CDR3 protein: CASSATGVGTEAFF. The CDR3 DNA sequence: TGTGCCAGTAGTGCTACAGGGGTGGGGACTGAAGCTTTCTTT.

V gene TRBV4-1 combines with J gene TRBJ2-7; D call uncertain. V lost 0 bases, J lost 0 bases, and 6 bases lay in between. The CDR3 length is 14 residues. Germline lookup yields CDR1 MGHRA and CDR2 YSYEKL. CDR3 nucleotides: TGCGCCAGCAGCCAAGATCTAAGCTCCTACGAGCAGTACGTC. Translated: CASSQDLSSYEQYV.

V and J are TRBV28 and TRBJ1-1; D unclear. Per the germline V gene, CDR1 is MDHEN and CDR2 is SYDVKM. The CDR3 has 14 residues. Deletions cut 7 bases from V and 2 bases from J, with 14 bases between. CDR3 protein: CASNSDGLNTEAFF. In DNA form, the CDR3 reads TGTGCCAGCAACAGCGACGGACTCAACACTGAAGCTTTCTTT.

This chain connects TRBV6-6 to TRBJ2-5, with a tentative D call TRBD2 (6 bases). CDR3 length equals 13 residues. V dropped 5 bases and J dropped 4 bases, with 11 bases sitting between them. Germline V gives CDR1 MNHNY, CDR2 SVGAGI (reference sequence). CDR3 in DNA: TGTGCCAGCAGTCCGCCAGCGGGAGAGACCCAGTACTTC. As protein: CASSPPAGETQYF.

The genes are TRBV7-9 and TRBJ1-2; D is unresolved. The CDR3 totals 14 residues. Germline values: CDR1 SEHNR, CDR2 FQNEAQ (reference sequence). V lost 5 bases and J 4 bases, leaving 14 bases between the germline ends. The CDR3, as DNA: TGTGCCAGCAGCAACCGGGAAGTAGGCTATGGCTACACCTTC. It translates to CASSNREVGYGYTF.

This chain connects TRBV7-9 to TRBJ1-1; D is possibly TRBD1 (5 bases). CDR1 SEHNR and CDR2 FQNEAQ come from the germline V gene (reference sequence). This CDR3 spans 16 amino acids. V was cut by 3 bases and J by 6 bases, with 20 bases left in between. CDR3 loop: CASSFAGRVGSAEAFF. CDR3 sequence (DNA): TGTGCCAGCAGCTTCGCAGGCAGGGTGGGTTCAGCTGAAGCTTTCTTT.

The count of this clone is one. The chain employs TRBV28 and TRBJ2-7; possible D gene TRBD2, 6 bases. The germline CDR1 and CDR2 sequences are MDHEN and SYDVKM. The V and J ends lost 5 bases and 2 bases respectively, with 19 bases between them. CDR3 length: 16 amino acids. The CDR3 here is CASSLPPPGVTYEQYF. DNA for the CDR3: TGTGCCAGCAGTCTCCCCCCTCCGGGAGTGACCTACGAGCAGTACTTC.